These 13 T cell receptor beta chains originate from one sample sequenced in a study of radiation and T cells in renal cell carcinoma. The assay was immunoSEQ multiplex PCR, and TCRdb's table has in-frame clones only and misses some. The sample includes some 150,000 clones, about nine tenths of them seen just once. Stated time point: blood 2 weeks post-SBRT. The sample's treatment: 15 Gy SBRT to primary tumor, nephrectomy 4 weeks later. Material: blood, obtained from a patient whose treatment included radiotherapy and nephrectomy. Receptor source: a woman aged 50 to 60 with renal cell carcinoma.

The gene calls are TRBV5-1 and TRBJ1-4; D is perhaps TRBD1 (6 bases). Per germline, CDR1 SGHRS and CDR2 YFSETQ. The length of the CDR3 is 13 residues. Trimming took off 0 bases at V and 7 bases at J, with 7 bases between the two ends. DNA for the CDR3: TGCGCCAGCAGCTTGGCCAGGGGTGAAAAACTGTTTTTT. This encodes CASSLARGEKLFF.

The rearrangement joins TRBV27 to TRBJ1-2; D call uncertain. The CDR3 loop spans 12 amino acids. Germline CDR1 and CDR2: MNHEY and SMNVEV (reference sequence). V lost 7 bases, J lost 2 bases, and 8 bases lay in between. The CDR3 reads CASKGNNYGYTF. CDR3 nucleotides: TGTGCCAGCAAGGGCAACAACTATGGCTACACCTTC.

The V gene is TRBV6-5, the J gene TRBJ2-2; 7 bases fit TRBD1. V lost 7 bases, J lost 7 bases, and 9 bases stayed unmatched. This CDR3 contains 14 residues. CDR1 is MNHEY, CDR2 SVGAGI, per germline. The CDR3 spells CASTLMTGFGELFF. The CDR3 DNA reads TGTGCCAGCACCTTGATGACAGGGTTCGGGGAGCTGTTTTTT.

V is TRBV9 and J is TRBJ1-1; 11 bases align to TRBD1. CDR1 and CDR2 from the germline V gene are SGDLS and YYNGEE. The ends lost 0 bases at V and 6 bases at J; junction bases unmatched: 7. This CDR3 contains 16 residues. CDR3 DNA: TGTGCCAGCAGCGTAGGCCCCGGGACAGGGGGATCTGAAGCTTTCTTT. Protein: CASSVGPGTGGSEAFF. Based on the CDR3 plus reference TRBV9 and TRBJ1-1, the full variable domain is DSGVTQTPKHLITATGQRVTLRCSPRSGDLSVYWYQQSLDQGLQFLIQYYNGEERAKGNILERFSAQQFPDLHSELNLSSLELGDSALYFCASSVGPGTGGSEAFFGQGTRLTVV.

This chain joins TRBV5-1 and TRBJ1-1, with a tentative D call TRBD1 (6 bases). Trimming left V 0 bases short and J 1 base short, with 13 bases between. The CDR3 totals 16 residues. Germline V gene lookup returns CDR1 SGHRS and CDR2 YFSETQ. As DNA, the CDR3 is TGCGCCAGCAGCTTGGCTTCAGGGGAAGGGAACACTGAAGCTTTCTTT. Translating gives CASSLASGEGNTEAFF.

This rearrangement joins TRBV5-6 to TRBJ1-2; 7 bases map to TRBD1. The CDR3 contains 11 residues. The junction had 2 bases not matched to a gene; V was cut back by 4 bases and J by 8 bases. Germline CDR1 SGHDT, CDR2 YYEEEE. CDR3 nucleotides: TGTGCCAGCAGCCGGACAGGAGGCTACACCTTC. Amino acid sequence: CASSRTGGYTF.

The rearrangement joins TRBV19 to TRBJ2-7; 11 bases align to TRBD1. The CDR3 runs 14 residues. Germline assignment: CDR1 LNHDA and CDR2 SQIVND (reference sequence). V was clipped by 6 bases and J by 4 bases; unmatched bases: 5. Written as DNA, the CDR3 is TGTGCCAGTAGGGACAGGGGGCTTGGGTACGAGCAGTACTTC. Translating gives CASRDRGLGYEQYF. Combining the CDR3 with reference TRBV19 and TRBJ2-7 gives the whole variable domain DGGITQSPKYLFRKEGQNVTLSCEQNLNHDAMYWYRQDPGQGLRLIYYSQIVNDFQKGDIAEGYSVSREKKESFPLTVTSAQKNPTAFYLCASRDRGLGYEQYFGPGTRLTVT.

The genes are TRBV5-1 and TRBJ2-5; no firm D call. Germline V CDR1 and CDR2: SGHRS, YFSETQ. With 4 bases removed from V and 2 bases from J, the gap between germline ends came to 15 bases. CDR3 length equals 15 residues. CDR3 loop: CASSVAGPTQETQYF. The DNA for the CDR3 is TGCGCCAGCAGCGTGGCCGGACCCACGCAAGAGACCCAGTACTTC.

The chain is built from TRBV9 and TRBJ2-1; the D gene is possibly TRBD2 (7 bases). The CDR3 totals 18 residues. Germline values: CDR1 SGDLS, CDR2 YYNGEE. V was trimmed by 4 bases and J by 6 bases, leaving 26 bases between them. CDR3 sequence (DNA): TGTGCCAGCAGCCTATGGAGGGGGGGACCCCTTCTGCCCAATGAGCAGTTCTTC. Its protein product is CASSLWRGGPLLPNEQFF.

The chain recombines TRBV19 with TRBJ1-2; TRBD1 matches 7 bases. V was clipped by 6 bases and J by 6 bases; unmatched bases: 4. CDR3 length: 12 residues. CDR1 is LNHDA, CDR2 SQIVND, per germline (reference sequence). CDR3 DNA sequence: TGTGCCAGTAGCGGACAGGAGGATGGCTACACCTTC. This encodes CASSGQEDGYTF.

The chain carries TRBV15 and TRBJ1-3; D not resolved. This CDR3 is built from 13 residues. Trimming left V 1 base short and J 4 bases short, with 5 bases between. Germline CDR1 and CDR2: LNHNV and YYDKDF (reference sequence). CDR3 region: CATSRVGGNTIYF. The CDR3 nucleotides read TGTGCCACCAGCAGAGTGGGCGGAAACACCATATATTTT. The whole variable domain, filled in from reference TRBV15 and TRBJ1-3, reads DAMVIQNPRYQVTQFGKPVTLSCSQTLNHNVMYWYQQKSSQAPKLLFHYYDKDFNNEADTPDNFQSRRPNTSFCFLDIRSPGLGDTAMYLCATSRVGGNTIYFGEGSWLTVV.

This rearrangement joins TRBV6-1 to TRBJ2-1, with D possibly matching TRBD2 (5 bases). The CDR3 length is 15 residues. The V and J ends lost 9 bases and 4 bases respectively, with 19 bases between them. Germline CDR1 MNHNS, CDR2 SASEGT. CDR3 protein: CASKKRSATYNEQFF. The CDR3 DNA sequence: TGTGCCAGTAAGAAGCGGTCAGCTACTTACAATGAGCAGTTCTTC.

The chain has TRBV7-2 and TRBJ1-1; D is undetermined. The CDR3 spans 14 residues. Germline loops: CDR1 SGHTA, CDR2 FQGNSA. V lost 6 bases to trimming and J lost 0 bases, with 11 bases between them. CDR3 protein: CASRQAFMNTEAFF. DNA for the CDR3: TGTGCCAGCAGGCAGGCATTTATGAACACTGAAGCTTTCTTT.